Listed here are 8 T cell receptor beta chains from one sample, sequenced in a study of blood T cell repertoires in COVID-19. The method was immunoSEQ multiplex PCR; TCRdb's version includes in-frame clones alone and lacks a portion of them. The sample includes more than 120,000 clones, around nine tenths of them seen just once. The material sequenced was peripheral blood. The origin of the receptors is a woman in her forties or fifties with active or convalescent COVID-19.

The chain carries TRBV5-5 and TRBJ2-7; no definite D call. The CDR3 is made up of 14 amino acids. V lost 0 bases, J lost 6 bases, and 13 bases lay in between. CDR1 is SGHKS and CDR2 is YYEKEE in the germline V gene (reference sequence). The chain's CDR3 is CASSLGGSSREQYF. The CDR3 nucleotides are TGTGCCAGCAGCTTGGGTGGCTCCAGTCGCGAGCAGTACTTC.

V usage is TRBV10-3 and J usage is TRBJ2-1; 10 bases fit TRBD2. The V and J ends lost 5 bases and 2 bases, in that order; junction bases with no gene match: 3. CDR3 length: 15 amino acids. The germline V gene encodes CDR1 ENHRY and CDR2 SYGVKD. This CDR3 is CAISPTSGAYNEQFF. CDR3 nucleotides: TGTGCCATCAGTCCAACTAGCGGGGCCTACAATGAGCAGTTCTTC.

J is TRBJ1-6 and V is TRBV9, with 7 bases that match TRBD1. V was pared by 0 bases and J by 7 bases, with 10 bases of the junction left unmatched. The CDR3 sequence is 17 residues long. CDR1 SGDLS and CDR2 YYNGEE come from the germline V gene. Here the CDR3 DNA reads TGTGCCAGCAGCGTAGGGGCAGGGGGACGCACCAATTCACCCCTCCACTTT. This translates into CASSVGAGGRTNSPLHF. Drawing the rest from reference TRBV9 and TRBJ1-6, the complete variable domain is DSGVTQTPKHLITATGQRVTLRCSPRSGDLSVYWYQQSLDQGLQFLIQYYNGEERAKGNILERFSAQQFPDLHSELNLSSLELGDSALYFCASSVGAGGRTNSPLHFGNGTRLTVT.

V gene TRBV7-9 combines with J gene TRBJ2-7; 7 bases are shared with TRBD1. The CDR3 covers 12 residues. The V gene's germline CDR1 is SEHNR and CDR2 FQNEAQ (reference sequence). V shed 3 bases and J 5 bases; nucleotides not matched to a gene: 1. CDR3 nucleotides: TGTGCCAGCAGCTTTGACAGGGACGAGCAGTACTTC. The encoded protein is CASSFDRDEQYF.

The chain has TRBV4-1 and TRBJ1-3; D remains ambiguous. CDR1 and CDR2 from the germline V gene are MGHRA and YSYEKL. The V gene lost 3 bases and the J gene lost 4 bases, with 7 bases spanning the gap. This CDR3 comprises 13 residues. The CDR3 region is CASSQFIGNTIYF. Here the CDR3 DNA reads TGCGCCAGCAGCCAGTTTATCGGAAACACCATATATTTT.

The chain employs TRBV6-6 and TRBJ1-2, with TRBD1 matching over 9 bases. Germline values: CDR1 MNHNY, CDR2 SVGAGI (reference sequence). The CDR3 contains 14 residues. J lost 0 bases, V lost 8 bases, and 4 bases had no gene match. The CDR3 bases are TGTGCCAGCCTCCGGGACAGGGCTAACTATGGCTACACCTTC. This sequence encodes CASLRDRANYGYTF.

The chain recombines TRBV7-8 with TRBJ2-7; 11 nucleotides match TRBD2. This CDR3 region has 15 residues. V was clipped by 5 bases and J by 0 bases; unmatched bases: 3. Germline V gene data show CDR1 as SGHVS and CDR2 as FQNEAQ. In DNA form, the CDR3 reads TGTGCCAGCAGCAGGGGACTAGCGGTCTCCTACGAGCAGTACTTC. Protein sequence: CASSRGLAVSYEQYF.

The count of this clone is one. The genes are TRBV2 and TRBJ2-7, with D maybe TRBD1 (5 bases). V lost 3 bases, J lost 3 bases, and 12 bases lay in between. The CDR3 is made up of 14 amino acids. The germline CDR1 and CDR2 sequences are SNHLY and FYNNEI. CDR3 nucleotide sequence: TGTGCCAGCAGTGATCGACAGTCAATCTACGAGCAGTACTTC. It is translated as CASSDRQSIYEQYF.